Below, one T cell receptor (beta chain) is given with its context. V lost 1 base, J lost 8 bases, and 10 bases stayed unmatched. The CDR3 length is 15 residues. Germline CDR1 SGHAT, CDR2 FQNNGV. The source of the sample is a study of blood T cell repertoires in COVID-19. Method: immunoSEQ multiplex PCR; TCRdb's copy keeps in-frame clones and lacks some. The table shows over 150,000 clones, with 90% occurring only once. This clonotype was obtained from a man in his fifties with acute or convalescent COVID-19. What was sequenced was peripheral blood. The gene calls are TRBV11-2 and TRBJ1-1; 7 bases are a match to TRBD1. The CDR3 DNA reads TGTGCCAGCAGCTTAGCATTCAGGGGGAAGTTCGAAGCTTTCTTT. Its protein product is CASSLAFRGKFEAFF.